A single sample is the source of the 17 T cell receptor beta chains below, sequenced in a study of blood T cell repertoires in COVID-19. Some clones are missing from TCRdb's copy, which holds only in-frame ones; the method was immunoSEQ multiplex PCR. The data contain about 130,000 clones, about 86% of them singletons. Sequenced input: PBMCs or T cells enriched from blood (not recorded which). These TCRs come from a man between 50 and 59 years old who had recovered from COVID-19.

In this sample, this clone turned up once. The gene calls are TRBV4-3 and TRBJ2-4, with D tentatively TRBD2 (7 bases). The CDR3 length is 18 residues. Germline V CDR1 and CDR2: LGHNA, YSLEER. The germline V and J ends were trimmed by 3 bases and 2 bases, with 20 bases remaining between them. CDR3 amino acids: CASSQGTLRGAPKNIQYF. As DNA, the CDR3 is TGCGCCAGCAGCCAGGGCACTCTCCGGGGGGCGCCCAAAAACATTCAGTACTTC.

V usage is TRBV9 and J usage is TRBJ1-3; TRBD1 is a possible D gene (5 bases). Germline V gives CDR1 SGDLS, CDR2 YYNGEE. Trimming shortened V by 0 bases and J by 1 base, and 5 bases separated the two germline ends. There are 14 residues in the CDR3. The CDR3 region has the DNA TGTGCCAGCAGCGTAGCAGGGTCTGGAAACACCATATATTTT. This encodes CASSVAGSGNTIYF.

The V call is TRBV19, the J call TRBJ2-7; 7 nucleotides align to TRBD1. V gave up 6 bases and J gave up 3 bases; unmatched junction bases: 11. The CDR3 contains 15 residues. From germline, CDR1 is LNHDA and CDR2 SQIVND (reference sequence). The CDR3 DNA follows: TGTGCCAGTAGCCTCCGGGACAGACAAGTCTACGAGCAGTACTTC. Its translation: CASSLRDRQVYEQYF.

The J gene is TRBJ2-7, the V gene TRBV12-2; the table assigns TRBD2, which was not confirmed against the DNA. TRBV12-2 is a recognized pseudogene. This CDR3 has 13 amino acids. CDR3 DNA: TGTGCAAGTCGCTTACATTGCGCCTACGAGCAGTACTTC. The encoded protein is CASRLHCAYEQYF.

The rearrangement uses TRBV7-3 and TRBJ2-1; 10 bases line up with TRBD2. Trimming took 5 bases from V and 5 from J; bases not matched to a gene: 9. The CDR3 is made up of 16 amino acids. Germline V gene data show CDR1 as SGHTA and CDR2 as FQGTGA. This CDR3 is CASSPFSGGADNEQFF. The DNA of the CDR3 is TGTGCCAGCAGCCCCTTCAGCGGGGGGGCGGACAATGAGCAGTTCTTC.

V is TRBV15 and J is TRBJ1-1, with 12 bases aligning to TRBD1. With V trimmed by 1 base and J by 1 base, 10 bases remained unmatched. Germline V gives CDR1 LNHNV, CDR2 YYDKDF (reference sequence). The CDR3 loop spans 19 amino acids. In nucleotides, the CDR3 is TGTGCCACCAGCAGAGCCGCGGCGGGGACAGGGGGCTCGAACACTGAAGCTTTCTTT. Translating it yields CATSRAAAGTGGSNTEAFF.

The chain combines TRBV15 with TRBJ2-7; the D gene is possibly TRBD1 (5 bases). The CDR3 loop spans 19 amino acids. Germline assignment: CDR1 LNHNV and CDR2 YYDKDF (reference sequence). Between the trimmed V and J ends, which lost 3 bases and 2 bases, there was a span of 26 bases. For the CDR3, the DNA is TGTGCCACCAGCAGCCCGGACGATTGGGGTCAAAGGACACCCTACGAGCAGTACTTC. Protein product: CATSSPDDWGQRTPYEQYF.

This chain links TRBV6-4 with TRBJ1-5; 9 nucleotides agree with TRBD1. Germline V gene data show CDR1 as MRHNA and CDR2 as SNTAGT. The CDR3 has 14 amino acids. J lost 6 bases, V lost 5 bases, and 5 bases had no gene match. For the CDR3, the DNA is TGTGCCAGCAGTTCGACAGGGGGGATTCAGCCCCAGCATTTT. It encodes CASSSTGGIQPQHF.

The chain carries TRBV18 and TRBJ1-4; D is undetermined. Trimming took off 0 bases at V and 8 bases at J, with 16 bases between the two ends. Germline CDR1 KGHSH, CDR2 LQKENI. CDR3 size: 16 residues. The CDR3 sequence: CASSPPSRGGGEKLFF. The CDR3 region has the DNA TGTGCCAGCTCACCACCGTCTCGGGGAGGCGGCGAAAAACTGTTTTTT.

The CDR3 region has the DNA TGTGCCAGCAGCCGAAACCGACAGGCGACCTACGAGCAGTACTTC. It yields the protein CASSRNRQATYEQYF. V and J are TRBV6-5 and TRBJ2-7, with D possibly TRBD1 on 6 matching bases. The CDR3 loop spans 15 amino acids. CDR1 MNHEY and CDR2 SVGAGI come from the germline V gene. The V end lost 6 bases, the J end lost 2 bases, and 17 bases lay between the germline ends.

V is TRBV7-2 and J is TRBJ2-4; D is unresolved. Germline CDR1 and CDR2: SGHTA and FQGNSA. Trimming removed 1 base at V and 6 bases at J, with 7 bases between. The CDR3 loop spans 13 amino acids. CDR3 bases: TGTGCCAGCAGCTTAGAAGTCGGAAACATTCAGTACTTC. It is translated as CASSLEVGNIQYF.

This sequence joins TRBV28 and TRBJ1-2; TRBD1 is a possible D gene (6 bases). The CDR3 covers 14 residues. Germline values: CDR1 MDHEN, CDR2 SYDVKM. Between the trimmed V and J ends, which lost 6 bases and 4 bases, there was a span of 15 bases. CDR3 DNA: TGTGCCAGCAGCCTCCGGGACAAGCTCTATGGCTACACCTTC. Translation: CASSLRDKLYGYTF.

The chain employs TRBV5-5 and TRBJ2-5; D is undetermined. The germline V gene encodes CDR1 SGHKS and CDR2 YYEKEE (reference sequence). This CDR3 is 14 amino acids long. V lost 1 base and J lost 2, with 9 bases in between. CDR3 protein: CASSLTPVQETQYF. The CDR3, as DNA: TGTGCCAGCAGCTTGACCCCAGTTCAAGAGACCCAGTACTTC. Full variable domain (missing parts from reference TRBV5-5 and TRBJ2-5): DAGVTQSPTHLIKTRGQQVTLRCSPISGHKSVSWYQQVLGQGPQFIFQYYEKEERGRGNFPDRFSARQFPNYSSELNVNALLLGDSALYLCASSLTPVQETQYFGPGTRLLVL.

The chain's CDR3 is CASSLASGQGAETQYF. CDR3 in DNA: TGTGCCAGCAGCTTAGCGTCGGGACAGGGGGCCGAGACCCAGTACTTC. The chain recombines TRBV7-2 with TRBJ2-5, with 12 bases fitting TRBD1. Germline V gene sequence: CDR1 SGHTA, CDR2 FQGNSA. V was clipped by 0 bases and J by 5 bases; unmatched bases: 4. This CDR3 is 16 amino acids long.

This chain's CDR3 is CASEGSTDTQYF. CDR3 nucleotide sequence: TGTGCCAGCGAGGGCAGCACAGATACGCAGTATTTT. The J gene is TRBJ2-3, the V gene TRBV19, with D perhaps matching TRBD2 (5 bases). Per the germline V gene, CDR1 is LNHDA and CDR2 is SQIVND (reference sequence). This CDR3 spans 12 amino acids. V dropped 9 bases and J dropped 0 bases, with 7 bases sitting between them. Complete variable domain (other parts from reference TRBV19 and TRBJ2-3): DGGITQSPKYLFRKEGQNVTLSCEQNLNHDAMYWYRQDPGQGLRLIYYSQIVNDFQKGDIAEGYSVSREKKESFPLTVTSAQKNPTAFYLCASEGSTDTQYFGPGTRLTVL.

DNA for the CDR3: TGTGCCAGCAGTTTACGGGGGACAGGGCCCGCTGAAGCTTTCTTT. Protein sequence: CASSLRGTGPAEAFF. The chain is built from TRBV27 and TRBJ1-1, with 9 bases identical to TRBD1. The CDR3 is 15 residues long. With V trimmed by 2 bases and J by 6 bases, 7 bases remained unmatched. CDR1 MNHEY and CDR2 SMNVEV come from the germline V gene (reference sequence).

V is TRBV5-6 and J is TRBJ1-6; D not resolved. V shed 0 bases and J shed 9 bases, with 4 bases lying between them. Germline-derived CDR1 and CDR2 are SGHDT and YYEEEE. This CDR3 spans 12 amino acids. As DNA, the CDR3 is TGTGCCAGCAGCTTGGGAGGTTCACCCCTCCACTTT. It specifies CASSLGGSPLHF.